The T cell receptor beta chain under discussion was sequenced for a study of blood T cell repertoires in COVID-19. At the level of the study: Acute-phase and convalescent COVID-19 samples originated in the United States, Italy and Spain.

In germline, CDR1 is LGHNA, CDR2 YSLEER. This CDR3 comprises 17 residues. Trimming cost V 3 bases and J 6 bases; bases outside gene matches: 10. This clone was recorded once. Generated by immunoSEQ multiplex PCR, the TCRdb table keeps only in-frame clones and is missing some. The sample lists around 140,000 clones, roughly 90% occurring once. The chain links TRBV4-3 to TRBJ2-5; 13 bases are shared with TRBD2. Sequencing input: peripheral blood. The clonotype comes from a man aged 45-65 years with active or convalescent COVID-19. CDR3 amino acids: CASSQTTGLAGAQTQYF. In nucleotides, the CDR3 is TGCGCCAGCAGCCAGACCACCGGACTAGCGGGGGCTCAGACCCAGTACTTC.